Below are 22 T cell receptor beta chains sequenced from a single sample in a study of T cells in Graves' hyperthyroidism and ophthalmopathy. RNA transcripts served as the template for amplifying TCR beta CDR3 regions. The HTBI set primed first-round TCR CDR3 RT-PCR. TCRdb recomputed calls from the multiplex PCR reads with MiXCR, one row per CDR3 protein. Here the sample spans about 640,000 distinct CDR3 sequences, around 20% being singletons. Sequences were obtained from blood. These receptors came from a man aged 25 to 40 with Graves' ophthalmopathy.

The chain links TRBV6-1 to TRBJ2-1; a weak D match, TRBD2 (6 bases). The CDR3 is made up of 15 amino acids. Germline values: CDR1 MNHNS, CDR2 SASEGT. V lost 5 bases and J 2 bases, leaving 13 bases between the germline ends. Written as DNA, the CDR3 is TGTGCCAGCAGTCTAAATAGCGGCACCTACAATGAGCAGTTCTTC. This encodes CASSLNSGTYNEQFF.

This clonotype appeared many times. The chain has TRBV28 and TRBJ2-3, with D uncertain. CDR3 length: 13 residues. Trimming stripped 6 bases from V and 4 bases from J, with 11 bases between. The germline gives CDR1 MDHEN, CDR2 SYDVKM. The CDR3 loop is CASSQVGSDTQYF. CDR3 coding DNA: TGTGCCAGCAGCCAGGTGGGGTCAGATACGCAGTATTTT.

V and J are TRBV11-2 and TRBJ1-4; 9 bases are a match to TRBD1. The CDR3 covers 16 residues. Germline trimming cut 4 bases from V and 6 bases from J; bases unmatched to any gene: 9. The germline gives CDR1 SGHAT, CDR2 FQNNGV. In DNA form, the CDR3 reads TGTGCCAGCAGCTCGACGTACAGGGGGCGTCATGAAAAACTGTTTTTT. This codes for CASSSTYRGRHEKLFF.

This chain connects TRBV4-1 to TRBJ2-7, with TRBD1 identical over 9 bases. Per germline, CDR1 MGHRA and CDR2 YSYEKL. This CDR3 contains 15 residues. After removal of 0 bases from V and 7 bases from J, the junction contained 7 bases not matched to a gene. CDR3 in amino acids: CASSQEKQGAWEQYF. The CDR3 DNA reads as TGCGCCAGCAGCCAAGAGAAACAGGGGGCCTGGGAGCAGTACTTC.

The rearrangement uses TRBV13 and TRBJ1-6, with 9 bases matching TRBD1. This CDR3 spans 15 amino acids. The germline V gene encodes CDR1 PRHDT and CDR2 FYEKMQ (reference sequence). The V segment lost 3 bases and the J segment 8 bases; nucleotides outside the gene matches: 5. The CDR3 spells CASSLGTGTDSPLHF. In DNA form, the CDR3 reads TGTGCCAGCAGCTTGGGGACAGGGACGGATTCACCCCTCCACTTT.

This clonotype was detected ten times or more. The chain carries TRBV12-3 or TRBV12-4 and TRBJ1-3, with TRBD1 identical over 7 bases. The CDR3 runs 15 residues. J lost 0 bases, V lost 6 bases, and 5 bases had no gene match. CDR3 protein: CASSQGQSSGNTIYF. CDR3 DNA: TGTGCCAGCAGCCAGGGACAGAGCTCTGGAAACACCATATATTTT.

The V call is TRBV18, the J call TRBJ1-6, with D perhaps matching TRBD1 (5 bases). The germline CDR1 and CDR2 sequences are KGHSH and LQKENI. V shed 3 bases and J shed 12 bases, with 12 bases lying between them. The CDR3 length is 13 residues. The CDR3 nucleotides are TGTGCCAGCTCACCGGGGGAAGGAGAACCCCTCCACTTT. Translation: CASSPGEGEPLHF.

V and J are TRBV27 and TRBJ2-1, with 10 bases fitting TRBD1. V shed 8 bases, J shed 10 bases, and the junction held 8 bases outside the gene matches. Germline CDR1 MNHEY, CDR2 SMNVEV (reference sequence). The CDR3 extends over 13 amino acids. The CDR3 loop is CASRWTGGGEQFF. CDR3 coding DNA: TGTGCCAGCCGATGGACAGGGGGGGGGGAGCAGTTCTTC.

This clonotype was counted only a few times. V usage is TRBV18 and J usage is TRBJ2-7; 11 nucleotides align to TRBD1. The J segment lost 5 bases and the V segment lost 2 bases, leaving 5 bases of the junction unmatched. CDR1 KGHSH and CDR2 LQKENI come from the germline V gene. The CDR3 consists of 15 residues. DNA of the CDR3: TGTGCCAGCTCACCAGTGGACAGGGGGCGCAACGAGCAGTACTTC. This sequence encodes CASSPVDRGRNEQYF. The whole variable domain, filled in from reference TRBV18 and TRBJ2-7, reads NAGVMQNPRHLVRRRGQEARLRCSPMKGHSHVYWYRQLPEEGLKFMVYLQKENIIDESGMPKERFSAEFPKEGPSILRIQQVVRGDSAAYFCASSPVDRGRNEQYFGPGTRLTVT.

V gene TRBV6-4 combines with J gene TRBJ2-2; D remains unclear. The CDR3 is 14 residues long. Germline-derived CDR1 and CDR2 are MRHNA and SNTAGT. Trimming removed 0 bases from V and 3 bases from J, with 5 bases in between. The CDR3 coding sequence is TGTGCCAGCAGTGACTCGCCGTACACCGGGGAGCTGTTTTTT. Encoded protein: CASSDSPYTGELFF.

This clonotype was observed a few times. This rearrangement joins TRBV15 to TRBJ2-5; tentative D call: TRBD2 (7 bases). This CDR3 is 14 amino acids long. The V end was cut by 1 base, the J end by 5 bases, with 11 bases between. Per germline, CDR1 LNHNV and CDR2 YYDKDF (reference sequence). The CDR3 region has the DNA TGTGCCACCAGCAGAGGAGGGGGGGTCGAGACCCAGTACTTC. Its protein product is CATSRGGGVETQYF.

The gene calls are TRBV27 and TRBJ1-1; D is uncertain. V was cut by 6 bases and J by 5 bases, with 19 bases left in between. There are 15 residues in the CDR3. Per germline, CDR1 MNHEY and CDR2 SMNVEV (reference sequence). The CDR3 loop reads CASSPRVLLGTEAFF. CDR3 DNA: TGTGCCAGCAGCCCCAGAGTTCTTTTGGGAACTGAAGCTTTCTTT.

The rearrangement links TRBV11-3 to TRBJ2-2; 13 nucleotides align to TRBD2. Germline V gene sequence: CDR1 SGHNT, CDR2 YENEEA. V lost 0 bases and J lost 6; bases outside the gene matches: 10. There are 19 residues in the CDR3. Here the CDR3 reads CASSLEGAWTSGSSGELFF. The CDR3, as DNA: TGTGCCAGCAGCTTAGAGGGCGCTTGGACTAGCGGGAGTTCCGGGGAGCTGTTTTTT.

This clonotype was detected ten times or more. The V and J genes are TRBV7-9 and TRBJ2-5; 9 bases are shared with TRBD1. Trimming took 6 bases from V and 4 from J; bases not matched to a gene: 12. Looked up from germline, CDR1 is SEHNR and CDR2 is FQNEAQ (reference sequence). This CDR3 comprises 16 residues. This chain's CDR3 is CASSPASGTGIETQYF. CDR3 DNA sequence: TGTGCCAGCAGTCCCGCCTCCGGGACAGGGATAGAGACCCAGTACTTC. Full variable domain (missing parts from reference TRBV7-9 and TRBJ2-5): DTGVSQNPRHKITKRGQNVTFRCDPISEHNRLYWYRQTLGQGPEFLTYFQNEAQLEKSRLLSDRFSAERPKGSFSTLEIQRTEQGDSAMYLCASSPASGTGIETQYFGPGTRLLVL.

Of note for this clonotype: Since a much larger clone is just one base distant, this may be a read error. The chain joins TRBV6-4 to TRBJ2-7; no firm D call. This CDR3 contains 12 residues. Deletions cut 2 bases from V and 2 bases from J, with 4 bases between. Germline V gene data show CDR1 as MRHNA and CDR2 as SNTAGT. CDR3 nucleotide sequence: TGTGCCAGCAGTGACCCTCCCTACGAGCAGTACTTC. This translates into CASSDPPYEQYF.

This clonotype was observed at least ten times. This sequence joins TRBV30 and TRBJ1-1; the D gene is possibly TRBD1 (5 bases). The CDR3 extends over 11 amino acids. The germline V gene has CDR1 GTSNPN and CDR2 SVGIG (reference sequence). The V end lost 8 bases, the J end lost 2 bases, and 9 bases lay between the germline ends. This CDR3 is CADRGNTEAFF. DNA for the CDR3: TGTGCCGATCGGGGCAACACTGAAGCTTTCTTT.

This clonotype was seen a few times. The chain is built from TRBV2 and TRBJ2-5; the match to TRBD1 covers 8 bases. The CDR3 is 14 residues long. The junction had 5 bases not matched to a gene; V was cut back by 4 bases and J by 4 bases. Germline V CDR1 and CDR2: SNHLY, FYNNEI. CDR3: CASSGQGPAETQYF. The DNA of the CDR3 is TGTGCCAGCAGTGGACAGGGGCCCGCAGAGACCCAGTACTTC.

This clonotype was detected ten times or more. The chain has TRBV3-1 and TRBJ1-1; 8 nucleotides align to TRBD1. After removal of 3 bases from V and 6 bases from J, the junction contained 6 bases not matched to a gene. CDR1 is LGHDT and CDR2 is YNNKEL in the germline V gene (reference sequence). The CDR3 is 14 amino acids. The CDR3 nucleotides are TGTGCCAGCAGCCAGGGGTCAGGGGGCCCTGAAGCTTTCTTT. It encodes CASSQGSGGPEAFF.

J is TRBJ2-5 and V is TRBV24-1, with D uncertain. Germline CDR1 KGHDR, CDR2 SFDVKD. The CDR3 is 13 amino acids. V gave up 12 bases and J gave up 2 bases, with 15 bases separating them. This CDR3 is CAPSPREQETQYF. The CDR3, as DNA: TGTGCCCCATCCCCAAGGGAACAAGAGACCCAGTACTTC.

This clonotype was seen more than once but under ten times. J is TRBJ2-5 and V is TRBV3-1; 9 bases are shared with TRBD2. From germline, CDR1 is LGHDT and CDR2 YNNKEL (reference sequence). CDR3 length: 18 residues. The J segment lost 4 bases and the V segment lost 1 base, leaving 13 bases of the junction unmatched. CDR3 nucleotide sequence: TGTGCCAGCAGCCAAGGGCGGCTAGCGGGGCGAGGCTCAGAGACCCAGTACTTC. It is translated as CASSQGRLAGRGSETQYF.

This clonotype has more than one count but fewer than ten. J is TRBJ2-6 and V is TRBV27, with D hard to call. CDR1 MNHEY and CDR2 SMNVEV come from the germline V gene (reference sequence). The CDR3 consists of 14 residues. Trimming pared 3 bases from V and 2 bases from J, leaving 5 bases between. The CDR3 loop reads CASSLAAGANVLTF. The CDR3 DNA sequence: TGTGCCAGCAGTTTGGCGGCTGGGGCCAACGTCCTGACTTTC.

This clonotype has a count of ten or more. V and J are TRBV3-1 and TRBJ2-1; D is undetermined. Between the trimmed V and J ends, which lost 4 bases and 7 bases, there was a span of 11 bases. In germline, CDR1 is LGHDT, CDR2 YNNKEL (reference sequence). The CDR3 has 13 amino acids. DNA of the CDR3: TGTGCCAGCAGCCCTCGTCGAGCGAATGAGCAGTTCTTC. Protein: CASSPRRANEQFF.